Below, one T cell receptor beta chain is given with its context. This sample is drawn from a study of blood T cell repertoires in COVID-19. Study-level information: From the United States, Italy and Spain came samples of acute and convalescent COVID-19. In each case, the material was cDNA or gDNA derived from T cells, B-cell-depleted T cells, or PBMCs.

The germline V gene encodes CDR1 SGHRS and CDR2 YFSETQ. CDR3 length: 12 amino acids. Trimming cost V 5 bases and J 6 bases, with 12 bases left between them. Authors' data handling: Estimates of nucleated cell counts were drawn from the amplification of reference gene primers. The protocol was immunoSEQ multiplex PCR, while the TCRdb copy is restricted to in-frame clones and leaves out a portion. The D gene and trimming were derived from the DNA, and the V and J assignments and clone size from that table. The top ten clones hold around 3.1% of a sample with around 100,000 clones, 87% of them seen once.

The TCR sequence derives from a man aged 50 or older in a cohort sampled during active COVID-19. The chain couples TRBV5-1 to TRBJ2-7; tentative D call: TRBD2 (6 bases). Sequencing input: peripheral blood. The CDR3 here is CASSRRAGEQYF. Written as DNA, the CDR3 is TGCGCCAGCAGTCGGAGGGCGGGCGAGCAGTACTTC.